The subject of this entry is one T cell receptor (beta chain). Its antigen is not identified. These data originate in a study of CD8 T cells in ankylosing spondylitis. Overall study findings and caveats: A TCR beta motif of eight or nine highly homologous variants seemed to mark ankylosing spondylitis blood. Significant enrichment of disease-linked clones was reported in matched ankylosing spondylitis synovial fluid.

V lost 6 bases and J 4 bases, leaving 12 bases between the germline ends. From germline, CDR1 is SQVTM and CDR2 ANQGSEA. This CDR3 region has 12 residues. Each CDR3 protein gets one entry after TCRdb re-called the 5' RACE reads with MiXCR. The sample holds 650,000 to 800,000 distinct CDR3 sequences, under 20% seen once. The rearrangement links TRBV29-1 to TRBJ1-1; no firm D call. Input material: blood, either unsorted or a sorted T cell fraction (not recorded which). This clonotype was sampled from a male donor with ankylosing spondylitis. The CDR3 DNA reads TGCAGCGTACTTCGTATTGGCACTGAAGCTTTCTTT. Residues: CSVLRIGTEAFF.